This TCR beta chain comes out of a study of cytomegalovirus exposure and HLA in healthy donors. Findings and caveats of the study: The likely origin of a cluster of highly shared sequence variants was a sequencing artifact. One later analysis reportedly identified an Asian-associated ancestry cluster that showed fewer N-insertions than the roughly 720-donor mean. Presence/absence analyses rested on an assumption that sequencing depth was roughly uniform across donors. Investigators reported 164 TCR beta chains as tied to cytomegalovirus.

Note on this clone: As yet, its antigen is unknown.

PCR amplification relied on 60 Vbeta primers (plus 13 Jbeta primers). Method: immunoSEQ multiplex PCR; TCRdb's copy keeps in-frame clones and lacks some. The sample lists about 160,000 clones, approximately 78% occurring once. Germline CDR1 reads LNHNV; CDR2 reads YYDKDF (reference sequence). CDR3 length: 16 residues. V gave up 5 bases and J gave up 3 bases; unmatched junction bases: 10. Sequenced sample: PBMCs. The chain employs TRBV15 and TRBJ1-5; 7 bases match TRBD1. The receptor's source is a girl aged 2 to 10 in good health and CMV-seropositive. CDR3: CATSGRRGSVNQPQHF. CDR3 nucleotide sequence: TGTGCCACCAGCGGCCGCAGGGGGAGCGTCAATCAGCCCCAGCATTTT. Together with reference TRBV15 and TRBJ1-5, the CDR3 gives the full variable domain: DAMVIQNPRYQVTQFGKPVTLSCSQTLNHNVMYWYQQKSSQAPKLLFHYYDKDFNNEADTPDNFQSRRPNTSFCFLDIRSPGLGDTAMYLCATSGRRGSVNQPQHFGDGTRLSIL.